This entry describes one T cell receptor beta chain. The source of the sample is a study of blood T cell repertoires in COVID-19. Background on the study: Samples taken during acute and convalescent COVID-19 were collected in the United States, Italy and Spain.

CDR1 and CDR2 (germline): SGHAT, FQNNGV. The CDR3 has 14 amino acids. Trimming took off 2 bases at V and 7 bases at J, with 12 bases between the two ends. Authors' methods: The assay estimated nucleated cells by amplifying reference gene primers. The table came from immunoSEQ multiplex PCR; TCRdb's copy has only in-frame clones and leaves some out. V and J calls plus clone size are reproduced from that table; the DNA served to infer D and trimming. The data hold under 300,000 clones, with around 81% observed a single time. This sequence was found in a man aged 30 to 39 who had recovered from COVID-19. The chain combines TRBV11-2 with TRBJ2-1, with D possibly TRBD2 on 6 matching bases. The sequenced sample was peripheral blood. Here the CDR3 reads CASSLIAGRNEQFF. The DNA for the CDR3 is TGTGCCAGCAGCTTAATCGCTGGGAGGAATGAGCAGTTCTTC.